This T cell receptor beta chain appears in the sequencing data of a study of shared clonotypes between healthy human individuals. Study overall: Per donor, three plates held CD4 naive cells, three held CD4 memory, two held CD8 naive and one held CD8 memory.

General observations from the study: Represented diversity (both genetic and exposure-history) was limited by the small number of donors.

In the case of this clone: The antigen is not known.

The trim removed 11 bases at V and 3 bases at J, leaving 9 bases unmatched. This CDR3 contains 14 residues. Germline assignment: CDR1 SNHLY and CDR2 FYNNEI. The assay ran at deep level. On sorted subsets, replicate PCRs used about 200 ng DNA, or tens of thousands of T cell genomes. Profiled with immunoSEQ multiplex PCR; TCRdb holds only in-frame clones, not every one. The sample consists of some 2.1 million clones, about 95% of them appearing once. Sequenced input: naive CD4+ T cells sorted from blood. Subset denoted: CD45RA+ positively selected. The chain recombines TRBV2 with TRBJ2-3; 9 bases fit TRBD2. The source is a man aged 18 to 35 in good health. CDR3 residues: CAGAPSGVTDTQYF. The DNA of the CDR3 is TGTGCCGGGGCGCCTAGCGGGGTTACAGATACGCAGTATTTT.